Presented here are 5 T cell receptor beta chains from one specimen sequenced in a study of read filtering for tumor transcriptome and immune sequencing. From around 0.4 ug of RNA, a library with molecular barcoded alpha/delta and beta/gamma adaptors was made. MiXCR, run by TCRdb on the reads, gives a single entry per CDR3 protein. The sample includes 30,000 to 45,000 distinct CDR3 sequences, roughly 15% of them seen just once. The sample taken for sequencing was a population of CD138-negative cells sorted from bone marrow. These receptors came from a donor aged 40 or older with multiple myeloma.

This clonotype was observed at least ten times. One base away lies a much larger clone, so this may be a sequencing read error. The chain recombines TRBV6-6 with TRBJ2-1; D is possibly TRBD2 (6 bases). CDR3 length: 16 amino acids. CDR1 is MNHNY, CDR2 SVGAGI, per germline (reference sequence). The CDR3 region is CASSPRSGVSYNGQFF. In nucleotides, the CDR3 is TGTGCCAGCAGTCCTCGTAGCGGCGTCTCCTACAATGGGCAGTTCTTC.

This clonotype was recorded at least ten times. The chain recombines TRBV19 with TRBJ2-2; D uncertain. The CDR3 is 15 residues long. Germline lookup yields CDR1 LNHDA and CDR2 SQIVND (reference sequence). V dropped 1 base and J dropped 2 bases, with 8 bases sitting between them. CDR3 DNA: TGTGCCAGTAGTATAGCTAGTCGTAACACCGGGGAGCTGTTTTTT. It codes for CASSIASRNTGELFF.

This clonotype occurred many times. The chain carries TRBV18 and TRBJ1-5; TRBD1 matches 10 bases. Germline CDR1 and CDR2: KGHSH and LQKENI. V lost 4 bases and J lost 7; bases outside the gene matches: 4. The CDR3 is made up of 14 amino acids. The CDR3 loop reads CASSLDRGLQPQHF. For the CDR3, the DNA is TGTGCCAGCTCACTCGACAGGGGGCTGCAGCCCCAGCATTTT.

This clonotype has at least ten counts. The chain has TRBV3-1 and TRBJ2-4; D perhaps matches TRBD2 (5 bases). Germline lookup yields CDR1 LGHDT and CDR2 YNNKEL (reference sequence). The CDR3 sequence is 16 residues long. V was clipped by 0 bases and J by 0 bases, with 9 bases between them. The CDR3 coding sequence is TGTGCCAGCAGCCAAGACAGGACTGTAGCCAAAAACATTCAGTACTTC. Translation gives CASSQDRTVAKNIQYF.

The table lists this clonotype with many counts. The chain links TRBV28 to TRBJ2-1; D is ambiguous. V lost 1 base to trimming and J lost 5 bases, with 3 bases between them. The CDR3 is 12 residues long. Germline CDR1 reads MDHEN; CDR2 reads SYDVKM. The CDR3 DNA sequence: TGTGCCAGCAGTTTATCCCACAATGAGCAGTTCTTC. Amino acid sequence: CASSLSHNEQFF.